This T cell receptor (beta chain) was recorded in a study of cytomegalovirus exposure and HLA in healthy donors. The PCR ran on 60 Vbeta and 13 Jbeta primers. The method was immunoSEQ multiplex PCR; TCRdb's version includes in-frame clones alone and lacks a portion of them. This table has a few hundred thousand clones, around 79% appearing once. This CDR3 has 15 amino acids. Germline loops: CDR1 WSHSY, CDR2 SAAADI. The junction had 12 bases not matched to a gene; V was cut back by 6 bases and J by 5 bases. Sequences were obtained from PBMCs. The clonotype originates from a girl aged 2-10 years in good health and CMV-seronegative. The chain couples TRBV10-2 to TRBJ2-7; 8 nucleotides align to TRBD1. Written as DNA, the CDR3 is TGCGCCAGCAGCATACAGGGGGTTTCGCTCCACGAGCAGTACTTC. Its translation is CASSIQGVSLHEQYF.